This T cell receptor (beta chain) was identified during a study of shared clonotypes between healthy human individuals. Turning to the study itself: Each donor had three CD4 naive, three CD4 memory, two CD8 naive and one CD8 memory plate.

CD45RO-negative cells were positively selected for CCR7, leaving out terminally differentiated effector memory CD45RA+ cells. Donors included only healthy HIV-negative adults lacking recent acute infections or vaccinations. Original handling: Junction-only immunoSEQ sequences carried no quality scores, so filtering differed. Profiled with immunoSEQ multiplex PCR; TCRdb holds only in-frame clones, not every one. Clone size and V and J calls were adopted from that table, with D and trimming inferred from the DNA. Among millions of clones listed, 90% to 95% were seen once. Germline lookup yields CDR1 GTSNPN and CDR2 SVGIG (reference sequence). The V and J ends lost 3 bases and 3 bases respectively, with 14 bases between them. The CDR3 sequence is 14 residues long.

This clonotype originated in a man between 18 and 29 years old in good health. Some clones in this sample may be carry-over from other donors' samples. The gene calls are TRBV30 and TRBJ2-5; D possibly matches TRBD1 or TRBD2 (7 bases each). Material for sequencing was naive CD8+ T cells from PBMCs. The CDR3 DNA follows: TGTGCCTGGAGCGCCCCAGGGGGGGAAGAGACCCAGTACTTC. Protein sequence: CAWSAPGGEETQYF. Full variable domain (rest looked up from reference TRBV30 and TRBJ2-5): SQTIHQWPATLVQPVGSPLSLECTVEGTSNPNLYWYRQAAGRGLQLLFYSVGIGQISSEVPQNLSASRPQDRQFILSSKKLLLSDSGFYLCAWSAPGGEETQYFGPGTRLLVL.